Reported below is one T cell receptor (beta chain). Its cognate antigen is unknown. The data are from a study of neoadjuvant anti-PD-1 for oral cavity cancer. Study results and caveats: PBMC Gini-index clonality exceeded responders' in non-responders post-nivolumab.

Most PBMC samples had 450 to 500 ng input DNA in six replicates. Generated by immunoSEQ multiplex PCR, the TCRdb table keeps only in-frame clones and is missing some. The sample lists 15,000 or so clones, roughly three fifths occurring once. This CDR3 has 15 amino acids. V was clipped by 2 bases and J by 2 bases; unmatched bases: 6. Germline CDR1 SGHTA, CDR2 FQGNSA. The receptor was derived from a person between 40 and 85 years old with oral cavity squamous cell carcinoma. The sequences come from PBMCs, collected before nivolumab (anti-PD-1) treatment. The chain carries TRBV7-2 and TRBJ2-7; 7 nucleotides agree with TRBD2. The CDR3, as DNA: TGTGCCAGCAGCTTAATCGGCGGGGGAGCCTACGAGCAGTACTTC. Translation: CASSLIGGGAYEQYF.